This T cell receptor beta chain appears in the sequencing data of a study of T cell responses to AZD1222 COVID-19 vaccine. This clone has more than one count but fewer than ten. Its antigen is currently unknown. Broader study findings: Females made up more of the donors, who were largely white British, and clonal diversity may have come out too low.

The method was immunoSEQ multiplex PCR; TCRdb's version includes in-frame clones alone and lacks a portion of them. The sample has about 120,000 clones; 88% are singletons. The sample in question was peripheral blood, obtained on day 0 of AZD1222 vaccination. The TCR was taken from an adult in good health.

This chain's CDR3 is CVRSHRNPF. CDR3 nucleotide sequence: TGTGTCAGAAGCCACAGGAACCCCTTC. The V gene is TRBV7-5, the J gene TRBJ1-2; TRBD1 is the table's D call, not checked against the DNA. TRBV7-5 is a pseudogene. This CDR3 is built from 9 residues.